Presented here are 25 T cell receptor beta chains from one specimen sequenced in a study of regulatory T cells in long-lasting Graves disease. Time point denoted: newly diagnosed GD, antithyroid drugs for less than 3 months. After RNA was extracted from PBMCs, the TCR library was made from it. TCR beta libraries were built with iRepertoire HTBI primers and Arm-PCR of CDR3 regions. MiXCR was run by TCRdb on the multiplex PCR reads, yielding one entry per CDR3 protein. The sample includes some 250,000 distinct CDR3 sequences, about 16% of them seen just once. Sequenced material: peripheral blood mononuclear cells (PBMCs), taken at new diagnosis, from a patient treated with antithyroid drugs. Source of these receptors: a female donor with Graves disease.

The J gene is TRBJ2-7, the V gene TRBV11-2; D is possibly TRBD2 (5 bases). CDR1 SGHAT and CDR2 FQNNGV come from the germline V gene. There are 13 residues in the CDR3. Trimming stripped 6 bases from V and 1 base from J, with 10 bases between. The CDR3 loop is CASRRGLSYEQYF. The CDR3 DNA reads as TGTGCCAGCAGGAGAGGGCTTTCCTACGAGCAGTACTTC.

In this sample, this clonotype turned up a few times. The chain has TRBV30 and TRBJ2-3; a possible D gene is TRBD1 (6 bases). CDR3 length equals 15 residues. V lost 4 bases to trimming and J lost 3 bases, with 17 bases between them. Germline V CDR1 and CDR2: GTSNPN, SVGIG (reference sequence). In nucleotides, the CDR3 is TGTGCCTGGACTCAACTTACAGGGTTTACAGATACGCAGTATTTT. Translated: CAWTQLTGFTDTQYF. The full variable domain, with the rest looked up from reference TRBV30 and TRBJ2-3, is SQTIHQWPATLVQPVGSPLSLECTVEGTSNPNLYWYRQAAGRGLQLLFYSVGIGQISSEVPQNLSASRPQDRQFILSSKKLLLSDSGFYLCAWTQLTGFTDTQYFGPGTRLTVL.

This clonotype has a count of ten or more. This chain joins TRBV24-1 and TRBJ2-7; 7 bases match TRBD1. The CDR3 extends over 13 amino acids. The germline CDR1 and CDR2 sequences are KGHDR and SFDVKD. Trimming removed 11 bases from V and 7 bases from J; junction bases left unmatched: 13. DNA of the CDR3: TGTGCCATCGGACAGGTCGGGTCTGGAGAGCAGTACTTC. This gives the protein CAIGQVGSGEQYF.

In this sample, this clonotype turned up many times. V is TRBV5-1 and J is TRBJ2-1, with 7 bases lining up with TRBD2. CDR3 length: 13 amino acids. After removal of 2 bases from V and 9 bases from J, the junction contained 5 bases not matched to a gene. Germline-derived CDR1 and CDR2 are SGHRS and YFSETQ. This CDR3 reads CASSFGGGAEQFF. DNA of the CDR3: TGCGCCAGCAGCTTCGGGGGAGGGGCTGAGCAGTTCTTC. The full variable domain, rest sourced from reference TRBV5-1 and TRBJ2-1, is KAGVTQTPRYLIKTRGQQVTLSCSPISGHRSVSWYQQTPGQGLQFLFEYFSETQRNKGNFPGRFSGRQFSNSRSEMNVSTLELGDSALYLCASSFGGGAEQFFGPGTRLTVL.

This clonotype was counted many times. The chain links TRBV11-2 to TRBJ2-7; possibly TRBD2 for D (6 bases). Trimming removed 2 bases from V and 1 base from J, with 9 bases in between. CDR1 is SGHAT and CDR2 is FQNNGV in the germline V gene. This CDR3 contains 14 residues. The CDR3 DNA reads TGTGCCAGCAGCTTAACGGAGGGGTCCTACGAGCAGTACTTC. This translates into CASSLTEGSYEQYF.

At least ten counts were recorded for this clonotype. This sequence joins TRBV6-1 and TRBJ1-5; the D gene is possibly TRBD1 (6 bases). The germline CDR1 and CDR2 sequences are MNHNS and SASEGT. V dropped 1 base and J dropped 7 bases, with 17 bases sitting between them. CDR3 length: 16 amino acids. CDR3 amino acids: CASSEGGGGDGQPQHF. The CDR3 nucleotides are TGTGCCAGCAGTGAAGGAGGAGGGGGGGACGGCCAGCCCCAGCATTTT.

This clonotype was recorded many times. V gene TRBV6-4 combines with J gene TRBJ1-2; 9 nucleotides match TRBD1. This CDR3 region has 14 residues. Looked up from germline, CDR1 is MRHNA and CDR2 is SNTAGT. V gave up 6 bases and J gave up 4 bases; unmatched junction bases: 6. The CDR3: CASRAGTGSYGYTF. DNA of the CDR3: TGTGCCAGCAGAGCCGGGACAGGGTCCTATGGCTACACCTTC.

Details on this clonotype: A read error is the likely source, as a far larger clone sits one nucleotide away. Here the CDR3 DNA reads TGCGCCAGCAGCCCCGGAGTAGCGGGAGGGCCAGTCTCCTACAATGATCAGTTCTTC. As protein: CASSPGVAGGPVSYNDQFF. The chain joins TRBV4-3 to TRBJ2-1, with 11 nucleotides matching TRBD2. There are 19 residues in the CDR3. Germline CDR1 LGHNA, CDR2 YSLEER.

This clonotype appeared many times. This chain connects TRBV11-2 to TRBJ2-1, with D possibly being TRBD1 (5 bases). Germline V gives CDR1 SGHAT, CDR2 FQNNGV. V shed 3 bases and J shed 9 bases, with 12 bases lying between them. CDR3 length: 13 residues. The CDR3, as DNA: TGTGCCAGCAGCTTTCAGGGCATGAGTGAGCAGTTCTTC. Translating gives CASSFQGMSEQFF. Filled out from reference TRBV11-2 and TRBJ2-1, the complete variable domain reads EAGVAQSPRYKIIEKRQSVAFWCNPISGHATLYWYQQILGQGPKLLIQFQNNGVVDDSQLPKDRFSAERLKGVDSTLKIQPAKLEDSAVYLCASSFQGMSEQFFGPGTRLTVL.

In its sample, this clonotype was seen many times. The chain carries TRBV15 and TRBJ1-2, with D perhaps matching TRBD1 (5 bases). Trimming took off 2 bases at V and 3 bases at J, with 7 bases between the two ends. Germline loops: CDR1 LNHNV, CDR2 YYDKDF (reference sequence). The CDR3 sequence is 13 residues long. The CDR3 bases are TGTGCCACCAGCAGACAGGGTGACTATGGCTACACCTTC. It specifies CATSRQGDYGYTF. The whole variable domain, remainder taken from reference TRBV15 and TRBJ1-2, is DAMVIQNPRYQVTQFGKPVTLSCSQTLNHNVMYWYQQKSSQAPKLLFHYYDKDFNNEADTPDNFQSRRPNTSFCFLDIRSPGLGDTAMYLCATSRQGDYGYTFGSGTRLTVV.

This clonotype came up many times. This chain links TRBV11-2 with TRBJ2-1, with D possibly called TRBD1 or TRBD2 (5 bases each). The CDR3 consists of 19 residues. CDR1 SGHAT and CDR2 FQNNGV come from the germline V gene. Trimming removed 0 bases at V and 9 bases at J, with 27 bases between. The CDR3 DNA follows: TGTGCCAGCAGCTTAGACCCCAGGGAAAGCTCTCAGAGAGAGGGTGAGCAGTTCTTC. Protein product: CASSLDPRESSQREGEQFF.

The chain couples TRBV5-1 to TRBJ2-3; TRBD1 aligns across 10 bases. CDR1 is SGHRS, CDR2 YFSETQ, per germline. This CDR3 region has 15 residues. The junction had 5 bases not matched to a gene; V was cut back by 4 bases and J by 3 bases. CDR3 in DNA: TGCGCCAGCAGCCTCCGACAGGGGGCTACAGATACGCAGTATTTT. This encodes CASSLRQGATDTQYF.

Ten or more counts support this clonotype. V usage is TRBV24-1 and J usage is TRBJ2-2; D gene uncertain. V was clipped by 3 bases and J by 1 base, with 5 bases between them. Per germline, CDR1 KGHDR and CDR2 SFDVKD. CDR3 length: 14 amino acids. CDR3 sequence (DNA): TGTGCCACCAGTGATGTGGGGAACACCGGGGAGCTGTTTTTT. Its protein product is CATSDVGNTGELFF.

This clonotype was recorded at least ten times. CDR3: CATRMGTGVEKLFF. The CDR3 DNA sequence: TGTGCCACCAGGATGGGGACAGGGGTTGAAAAACTGTTTTTT. The chain uses TRBV15 and TRBJ1-4; 10 bases map to TRBD1. The V gene end was trimmed by 6 bases and the J gene end by 7 bases; junction bases not matched to a gene: 5. Germline CDR1 reads LNHNV; CDR2 reads YYDKDF (reference sequence). The CDR3 covers 14 residues.

The chain carries TRBV7-2 and TRBJ2-3; the match to TRBD2 covers 11 bases. The CDR3 has 16 amino acids. V was clipped by 5 bases and J by 11 bases; unmatched bases: 15. Looked up from germline, CDR1 is SGHTA and CDR2 is FQGNSA. CDR3 region: CASSTRLAGSGVVQYF. DNA of the CDR3: TGTGCCAGCAGCACGAGACTAGCGGGGAGCGGGGTAGTGCAGTATTTT.

This clonotype was found many times. The chain employs TRBV19 and TRBJ1-4; D is perhaps TRBD1 (6 bases). This CDR3 spans 15 amino acids. Germline CDR1 is LNHDA and CDR2 is SQIVND (reference sequence). With 3 bases removed from V and 3 bases from J, the gap between germline ends came to 11 bases. The CDR3 loop is CASSISGHSNEKLFF. CDR3 sequence (DNA): TGTGCCAGTAGTATCTCGGGACACTCTAATGAAAAACTGTTTTTT. Drawing the rest from reference TRBV19 and TRBJ1-4, the complete variable domain is DGGITQSPKYLFRKEGQNVTLSCEQNLNHDAMYWYRQDPGQGLRLIYYSQIVNDFQKGDIAEGYSVSREKKESFPLTVTSAQKNPTAFYLCASSISGHSNEKLFFGSGTQLSVL.

On this clonotype: A far larger clone is only one base removed, so a read error is likely. The chain has TRBV11-1 and TRBJ2-3, with no clear D. The end of the DNA is better explained by TRBJ2-1, so the J call may be wrong. This CDR3 spans 13 amino acids. Germline CDR1 is SGHAT and CDR2 is FQDESV (reference sequence). The CDR3 loop reads CASSLGNYSEQFF. In nucleotides, the CDR3 is TGTGCCAGCAGCTTGGGGAACTACAGTGAGCAGTTCTTC.

The rearrangement joins TRBV28 to TRBJ2-1; TRBD1 aligns across 7 bases. Germline V lookup: CDR1 MDHEN, CDR2 SYDVKM. Germline trimming cut 3 bases from V and 10 bases from J; bases unmatched to any gene: 3. CDR3 length equals 12 residues. The DNA for the CDR3 is TGTGCCAGCAGTTTCTACAGGGGCGAGCAGTTCTTC. Translation: CASSFYRGEQFF.

This clonotype has ten or more counts. This chain uses TRBV18 with TRBJ2-2, with 8 bases fitting TRBD1. CDR1 and CDR2 (germline): KGHSH, LQKENI. The trim removed 4 bases at V and 5 bases at J, leaving 6 bases unmatched. This CDR3 has 15 residues. The CDR3 DNA reads TGTGCCAGCTCACGTCAGGGGGCCCTAACCGGGGAGCTGTTTTTT. Translating gives CASSRQGALTGELFF.

The chain is built from TRBV5-8 and TRBJ1-1; D might be TRBD1 (6 bases). With 2 bases removed from V and 1 base from J, the gap between germline ends came to 9 bases. Germline loops: CDR1 SGHTS, CDR2 YDEGEE. The CDR3 consists of 14 residues. CDR3 region: CASSFVTGNTEAFF. CDR3 nucleotide sequence: TGTGCCAGCAGCTTTGTGACAGGGAACACTGAAGCTTTCTTT.

Written as DNA, the CDR3 is TGTGCCAGCAGCCAAGATCAGCGGACTAAAGAGACCCAGTACTTC. It is translated as CASSQDQRTKETQYF. The chain couples TRBV3-1 to TRBJ2-5; D possibly corresponds to TRBD2 (6 bases). The CDR3 loop spans 15 amino acids. The germline V and J ends were trimmed by 0 bases and 3 bases, with 11 bases remaining between them. Germline assignment: CDR1 LGHDT and CDR2 YNNKEL (reference sequence).

This clonotype was picked up many times. The J gene is TRBJ1-5, the V gene TRBV2; D unresolved. V lost 1 base, J lost 6 bases, and 4 bases lay in between. This CDR3 region has 12 residues. Germline-derived CDR1 and CDR2 are SNHLY and FYNNEI. The DNA of the CDR3 is TGTGCCAGCAGTGAAGATCCTCAGCCCCAGCATTTT. Protein: CASSEDPQPQHF.

At least ten counts were recorded for this clonotype. The chain links TRBV20-1 to TRBJ2-3; 11 bases fit TRBD2. The CDR3 contains 14 residues. Germline V gene sequence: CDR1 DFQATT, CDR2 SNEGSKA (reference sequence). V trimming: 3 bases; J trimming: 2 bases; junction bases outside the gene matches: 1. CDR3 loop: CSARGLADTDTQYF. CDR3 bases: TGCAGTGCTAGGGGACTAGCGGACACAGATACGCAGTATTTT.

This clonotype was detected ten times or more. The CDR3: CASRRGDGNTIYF. CDR3 DNA: TGTGCCAGCCGTCGGGGAGATGGAAACACCATATATTTT. The chain has TRBV7-2 and TRBJ1-3; D is ambiguous. CDR3 size: 13 residues. V was clipped by 8 bases and J by 3 bases, with 11 bases between them. The germline CDR1 and CDR2 sequences are SGHTA and FQGNSA.

The table lists this clonotype with many counts. The gene calls are TRBV18 and TRBJ2-5; 9 bases fit TRBD1. The CDR3 runs 15 residues. Unmatched junction bases numbered 8, after V lost 4 bases and J lost 5 bases. Germline loops: CDR1 KGHSH, CDR2 LQKENI. CDR3 loop: CASSLGQGILETQYF. CDR3 nucleotide sequence: TGTGCCAGCTCACTAGGACAGGGGATTTTGGAGACCCAGTACTTC.